These 24 T cell receptor beta chains were all obtained from the same sample, sequenced in a study of cytomegalovirus exposure and HLA in healthy donors. The PCR made use of 60 Vbeta and 13 Jbeta primers. Repertoires were generated with immunoSEQ multiplex PCR, while TCRdb's copy carries only in-frame clones and drops some. The data hold about 98,000 clones, with 75% to 85% observed a single time. Sequencing input: PBMCs. Source of these receptors: a man between 18 and 35 years old in good health and CMV-seropositive.

The J gene is TRBJ1-1, the V gene TRBV28; tentatively, D is TRBD1 (6 bases). Trimming left V 3 bases short and J 5 bases short, with 13 bases between. Germline V lookup: CDR1 MDHEN, CDR2 SYDVKM. The CDR3 is 14 residues long. The CDR3 DNA is TGTGCCAGCAGTTTCCGAACAGGGAGTACTGAAGCTTTCTTT. Encoded protein: CASSFRTGSTEAFF.

The chain is built from TRBV13 and TRBJ1-6, with TRBD1 matching 8 bases. Germline loops: CDR1 PRHDT, CDR2 FYEKMQ (reference sequence). The trim removed 4 bases at V and 0 bases at J, leaving 2 bases unmatched. The CDR3 is made up of 16 amino acids. The CDR3 DNA reads TGTGCCAGCAGCTCCCAGGGGGCCTCCTATAATTCACCCCTCCACTTT. Protein sequence: CASSSQGASYNSPLHF.

The chain carries TRBV30 and TRBJ2-5, with D possibly TRBD2 on 6 matching bases. V lost 2 bases to trimming and J lost 3 bases, with 7 bases between them. The CDR3 extends over 12 amino acids. Germline CDR1 GTSNPN, CDR2 SVGIG (reference sequence). The CDR3, as DNA: TGTGCCTGGAGTTCGGGGGAAGAGACCCAGTACTTC. Translated: CAWSSGEETQYF.

The chain uses TRBV5-6 and TRBJ2-1; 11 bases align to TRBD1. J was trimmed by 8 bases and V by 0 bases; bases with no gene match: 7. CDR3 length: 16 amino acids. CDR1 and CDR2 (germline): SGHDT, YYEEEE. The CDR3 DNA follows: TGTGCCAGCAGCTTGGTCTGGGACAGGGGGATAGATGAGCAGTTCTTC. It encodes CASSLVWDRGIDEQFF. The complete variable domain, with remaining parts taken from reference TRBV5-6 and TRBJ2-1, reads DAGVTQSPTHLIKTRGQQVTLRCSPKSGHDTVSWYQQALGQGPQFIFQYYEEEERQRGNFPDRFSGHQFPNYSSELNVNALLLGDSALYLCASSLVWDRGIDEQFFGPGTRLTVL.

The V and J genes are TRBV6-4 and TRBJ1-1, with no clear D. The germline CDR1 and CDR2 sequences are MRHNA and SNTAGT. The CDR3 totals 13 residues. Trimming shortened V by 6 bases and J by 0 bases, and 8 bases separated the two germline ends. CDR3 DNA: TGTGCCAGCAGGGCAACAGTGAACACTGAAGCTTTCTTT. Residues: CASRATVNTEAFF.

This chain joins TRBV30 and TRBJ1-6; 7 bases fit TRBD1. The CDR3 is 13 residues long. Germline CDR1 is GTSNPN and CDR2 is SVGIG (reference sequence). With V trimmed by 7 bases and J by 7 bases, 7 bases remained unmatched. CDR3 region: CAFLTGKNSPLHF. CDR3 in DNA: TGTGCCTTTCTGACAGGGAAGAATTCACCCCTCCACTTT.

In its sample, this clone was seen a few times. This sequence joins TRBV28 and TRBJ1-1; D call uncertain. V dropped 5 bases and J dropped 5 bases, with 15 bases sitting between them. Germline assignment: CDR1 MDHEN and CDR2 SYDVKM. The CDR3 covers 14 residues. CDR3 loop: CASSPPPGLTEAFF. The CDR3 coding sequence is TGTGCCAGCAGTCCCCCCCCCGGACTTACTGAAGCTTTCTTT. Full variable domain (remainder filled in from reference TRBV28 and TRBJ1-1): DVKVTQSSRYLVKRTGEKVFLECVQDMDHENMFWYRQDPGLGLRLIYFSYDVKMKEKGDIPEGYSVSREKKERFSLILESASTNQTSMYLCASSPPPGLTEAFFGQGTRLTVV.

The chain has TRBV9 and TRBJ2-7, with D tentatively TRBD1 (6 bases). This CDR3 region has 14 residues. The germline V gene has CDR1 SGDLS and CDR2 YYNGEE. Trimming stripped 3 bases from V and 0 bases from J, with 10 bases between. The CDR3 nucleotides are TGTGCCAGCAGCGCCAGGACAGACTCCTACGAGCAGTACTTC. It yields the protein CASSARTDSYEQYF.

V and J are TRBV6-1 and TRBJ2-7; TRBD1 might be the D (5 bases). Germline V gene sequence: CDR1 MNHNS, CDR2 SASEGT. The V and J ends lost 2 bases and 3 bases respectively, with 11 bases between them. This CDR3 is 14 amino acids long. The CDR3 sequence: CASSESGRDYEQYF. For the CDR3, the DNA is TGTGCCAGCAGTGAATCGGGCAGGGACTACGAGCAGTACTTC.

This chain uses TRBV30 with TRBJ2-3; 9 positions agree with TRBD1. V lost 2 bases and J lost 6; bases outside the gene matches: 3. CDR1 is GTSNPN, CDR2 SVGIG, per germline (reference sequence). The CDR3 is 13 residues long. This chain's CDR3 is CAWSRDRADTQYF. For the CDR3, the DNA is TGTGCCTGGAGTCGGGACAGGGCGGATACGCAGTATTTT.

This clone was picked up one time. The chain employs TRBV30 and TRBJ1-6; D gene ambiguous. The V gene lost 2 bases and the J gene lost 4 bases, with 6 bases spanning the gap. Per the germline V gene, CDR1 is GTSNPN and CDR2 is SVGIG (reference sequence). The CDR3 contains 13 residues. Written as DNA, the CDR3 is TGTGCCTGGAGTTCGGAGTATAATTCACCCCTCCACTTT. This codes for CAWSSEYNSPLHF. Supplemented by reference TRBV30 and TRBJ1-6, the full variable domain reads SQTIHQWPATLVQPVGSPLSLECTVEGTSNPNLYWYRQAAGRGLQLLFYSVGIGQISSEVPQNLSASRPQDRQFILSSKKLLLSDSGFYLCAWSSEYNSPLHFGNGTRLTVT.

This clone was seen just once. This chain links TRBV5-6 with TRBJ1-2, with TRBD1 as a possible D gene (5 bases). CDR1 and CDR2 (germline): SGHDT, YYEEEE. The CDR3 has 13 residues. The germline V and J ends were trimmed by 4 bases and 2 bases, with 9 bases remaining between them. The CDR3 coding sequence is TGTGCCAGCAGCGATCGACAGAACTATGGCTACACCTTC. Protein product: CASSDRQNYGYTF.

The genes are TRBV27 and TRBJ2-1; 12 nucleotides agree with TRBD2. Germline assignment: CDR1 MNHEY and CDR2 SMNVEV (reference sequence). The V segment lost 6 bases and the J segment 5 bases; nucleotides outside the gene matches: 8. The CDR3 is 16 residues long. The CDR3 protein is CASRYLAGGRDNEQFF. The CDR3 DNA follows: TGTGCCAGCAGATATCTAGCGGGGGGGAGAGACAATGAGCAGTTCTTC.

The rearrangement joins TRBV2 to TRBJ2-7, with 7 positions matching TRBD2. This CDR3 contains 15 residues. J lost 1 base, V lost 2 bases, and 5 bases had no gene match. From germline, CDR1 is SNHLY and CDR2 FYNNEI. CDR3 amino acids: CASSESTGRSYEQYF. The DNA for the CDR3 is TGTGCCAGCAGTGAATCAACCGGGAGGTCCTACGAGCAGTACTTC.

This rearrangement joins TRBV5-1 to TRBJ2-5; TRBD1 agrees at 8 bases. The J call may be faulty, since TRBJ2-7 better matches the DNA end. In germline, CDR1 is SGHRS, CDR2 YFSETQ. This CDR3 is 15 amino acids long. In nucleotides, the CDR3 is TGCGCCAGCAGCTTGGCCTCAGGGGGCTGGTACGAGCAGTACTTC. Translated, it gives CASSLASGGWYEQYF.

The chain carries TRBV7-9 and TRBJ2-5; D not resolved. There are 13 residues in the CDR3. V was clipped by 6 bases and J by 5 bases, with 13 bases between them. The V gene's germline CDR1 is SEHNR and CDR2 FQNEAQ (reference sequence). Here the CDR3 DNA reads TGTGCCAGCAGTTTACCCGTTACTGAGACCCAGTACTTC. Amino acids: CASSLPVTETQYF.

This clone has a handful of counts. V is TRBV28 and J is TRBJ1-2, with TRBD1 matching over 8 bases. V was clipped by 5 bases and J by 7 bases; unmatched bases: 6. Looked up from germline, CDR1 is MDHEN and CDR2 is SYDVKM. This CDR3 contains 13 residues. The CDR3 reads CASSPRDRSGYTF. In nucleotides, the CDR3 is TGTGCCAGCAGTCCAAGGGACAGGAGTGGCTACACCTTC.

The chain employs TRBV28 and TRBJ2-7, with TRBD2 identical over 8 bases. The V gene end was trimmed by 6 bases and the J gene end by 1 base; junction bases not matched to a gene: 8. The CDR3 has 15 residues. Germline CDR1 and CDR2: MDHEN and SYDVKM. Written as DNA, the CDR3 is TGTGCCAGCAGGGTTGGCGGGGGGACATCCTACGAGCAGTACTTC. Its protein is CASRVGGGTSYEQYF. The full variable domain, completed using reference TRBV28 and TRBJ2-7, is DVKVTQSSRYLVKRTGEKVFLECVQDMDHENMFWYRQDPGLGLRLIYFSYDVKMKEKGDIPEGYSVSREKKERFSLILESASTNQTSMYLCASRVGGGTSYEQYFGPGTRLTVT.

This chain links TRBV27 with TRBJ1-2; no clear D gene. Trimming removed 6 bases from V and 6 bases from J, with 8 bases in between. CDR1 is MNHEY, CDR2 SMNVEV, per germline (reference sequence). The CDR3 contains 11 residues. The CDR3 sequence: CASRSSDGYTF. For the CDR3, the DNA is TGTGCCAGCAGGTCATCGGATGGCTACACCTTC.

The gene calls are TRBV18 and TRBJ2-3, with D tentatively TRBD1 (5 bases). The CDR3 runs 15 residues. Trimming removed 0 bases from V and 6 bases from J, with 13 bases in between. Germline assignment: CDR1 KGHSH and CDR2 LQKENI. The CDR3 coding sequence is TGTGCCAGCTCACCACCTGGGCAGGGATGGGATACGCAGTATTTT. Its protein is CASSPPGQGWDTQYF.

The chain is built from TRBV7-9 and TRBJ2-7; possible D gene TRBD2, 6 bases. This CDR3 is 12 amino acids long. V gave up 5 bases and J gave up 3 bases, with 8 bases separating them. Per the germline V gene, CDR1 is SEHNR and CDR2 is FQNEAQ (reference sequence). This CDR3 is CASSPGDYEQYF. CDR3 in DNA: TGTGCCAGCAGCCCGGGGGACTACGAGCAGTACTTC.

The chain joins TRBV5-4 to TRBJ1-1; D possibly corresponds to TRBD1 (5 bases). The germline CDR1 and CDR2 sequences are SGHNT and YYREEE (reference sequence). V shed 3 bases and J shed 4 bases, with 25 bases lying between them. There are 18 residues in the CDR3. CDR3 protein: CASSYELGPHRRGTEAFF. The CDR3 coding sequence is TGTGCCAGCAGCTATGAGTTGGGACCGCACCGGCGGGGCACTGAAGCTTTCTTT.

In this sample, this clone turned up once. The chain combines TRBV5-4 with TRBJ1-4, with 11 bases matching TRBD1. CDR3 length: 16 amino acids. Losses at the gene ends were 3 bases for V and 5 bases for J; bases not matched to a gene: 6. CDR1 SGHNT and CDR2 YYREEE come from the germline V gene (reference sequence). CDR3 amino acids: CASSSRTGGLNEKLFF. The DNA for the CDR3 is TGTGCCAGCAGCTCCCGGACAGGGGGCCTGAATGAAAAACTGTTTTTT.

This chain joins TRBV27 and TRBJ1-1; unclear D gene. Trimming left V 5 bases short and J 8 bases short, with 15 bases between. Looked up from germline, CDR1 is MNHEY and CDR2 is SMNVEV (reference sequence). The CDR3 consists of 13 residues. The CDR3 spells CASSRVSGWEAFF. DNA of the CDR3: TGTGCCAGCAGTAGAGTGTCGGGGTGGGAAGCTTTCTTT.